This record covers a single T cell receptor (beta chain). Antigen specificity is unknown. Germline trimming cut 1 base from V and 7 bases from J; bases unmatched to any gene: 3. The CDR3 has 15 residues. Looked up from germline, CDR1 is LGHNA and CDR2 is YSLEER. This record belongs to a study of T cell responses to AZD1222 COVID-19 vaccine. Study-wide results and caveats: The donor group comprised mostly white British people and more females; the analysis possibly underestimated clonal diversity.

Pooling covered second doses at about 4 or about 12 weeks. This table comes from immunoSEQ multiplex PCR, and its TCRdb copy is limited to in-frame clones, with some not included. The profile shows about 120,000 clones, about 93% of them singletons. The chain joins TRBV4-3 to TRBJ2-1, with 11 bases aligning to TRBD2. The origin of this receptor is an adult who received the AZD1222 COVID-19 vaccine. Specimen: peripheral blood, collected 28 days after the second AZD1222 dose. CDR3 DNA sequence: TGCGCCAGCAGCCAAGGACTAGCGGGGACTAATGAGCAGTTCTTC. Amino acid sequence: CASSQGLAGTNEQFF.